These T cell receptor beta chains were read from a single sample in a study of T cell changes during pregnancy in multiple sclerosis. The assay was immunoSEQ multiplex PCR, and TCRdb's table has in-frame clones only and misses some. The sample shows tens of thousands of clones, about nine tenths of them seen only once. Sample: peripheral blood, taken in the first trimester of pregnancy. The receptor source for this set is a female donor in good health, enrolled as a control in a pregnancy study. Each CDR3 is given with its conserved first and last residue. Each record gives: D gene, V gene, CDR3 length, J gene, clone size, CDR3 protein, CDR3 DNA. The D gene is left open where the match is weak. The listing skips clone size in some rows; elsewhere it reads once, few, many or a size class.

TRBD1	TRBV6-1	15	TRBJ1-2	NA	CASSVGQGAHYGYTF	TGTGCCAGCAGTGTGGGACAGGGGGCCCACTATGGCTACACCTTC
TRBD1	TRBV29-1	14	TRBJ2-3	NA	CSVVSQGVTDTQYF	TGCAGCGTTGTCAGCCAGGGGGTGACAGATACGCAGTATTTT
NA	TRBV20-1	11	TRBJ1-2	NA	CSAGDFYGYTF	TGCAGTGCAGGGGACTTCTATGGCTACACCTTC
TRBD1	TRBV9	15	TRBJ1-4	once	CASSREGTGLEKLFF	TGTGCCAGCAGCCGAGAGGGGACAGGGTTAGAAAAACTGTTTTTT
NA	TRBV2	14	TRBJ2-5	NA	CASSESDATVTQYF	TGTGCCAGCAGTGAATCTGATGCGACTGTGACCCAGTACTTC
TRBD1	TRBV7-9	14	TRBJ2-3	NA	CASSSQGQADTQYF	TGTGCCAGCAGCTCCCAGGGACAGGCAGATACGCAGTATTTT
NA	TRBV19	16	TRBJ2-1	NA	CASSDHQGPSYNEQFF	TGTGCCAGTAGTGACCACCAGGGGCCCTCCTACAATGAGCAGTTCTTC
NA	TRBV5-4	15	TRBJ1-1	once	CASSFFRGGGTEAFF	TGTGCCAGCAGCTTTTTCAGGGGCGGTGGCACTGAAGCTTTCTTT
TRBD1	TRBV27	12	TRBJ1-6	NA	CATRTGESPLHF	TGTGCCACCCGGACAGGGGAATCACCCCTCCACTTT
NA	TRBV19	16	TRBJ2-2	NA	CASTAGGGANTGELFF	TGTGCCAGTACCGCCGGAGGGGGGGCGAACACCGGGGAGCTGTTTTTT
NA	TRBV9	14	TRBJ2-7	NA	CASSVEGQPYEQYF	TGTGCCAGCAGCGTAGAAGGACAACCCTACGAGCAGTACTTC
NA	TRBV6-1	13	TRBJ2-7	NA	CASTGLLSYEQYF	TGTGCCAGCACCGGACTACTCTCCTACGAGCAGTACTTC
TRBD2	TRBV7-3	18	TRBJ2-1	NA	CASSLSPLRGSSYNEQFF	TGTGCCAGCAGCTTATCCCCCCTGCGGGGGAGCTCCTACAATGAGCAGTTCTTC
NA	TRBV6-6	12	TRBJ2-3	NA	CASGGTRDTQYF	TGTGCCAGCGGCGGGACGAGAGATACGCAGTATTTT
NA	TRBV5-1	14	TRBJ2-2	NA	CASSWQGSTGELFF	TGCGCCAGCAGCTGGCAGGGGAGCACCGGGGAGCTGTTTTTT
NA	TRBV6-1	10	TRBJ1-3	NA	CATERNTIYF	TGTGCCACAGAACGAAACACCATATATTTT
NA	TRBV30	11	TRBJ1-2	once	CAWSIGGPYTF	TGTGCCTGGAGTATTGGAGGGCCCTACACCTTC
TRBD1	TRBV7-2	14	TRBJ2-7	NA	CASSFPGGTYEQYF	TGTGCCAGCAGCTTTCCAGGGGGCACCTACGAGCAGTACTTC
TRBD1	TRBV5-6	18	TRBJ1-5	once	CASSRYGTGIYSNQPQHF	TGTGCCAGCAGCCGATACGGGACAGGGATTTATAGCAATCAGCCCCAGCATTTT
NA	TRBV11-2	12	TRBJ2-3	NA	CASISDTHTQYF	TGTGCCAGCATTTCGGACACACATACGCAGTATTTT